The 6 T cell receptor beta chains in this list originate from one sample, sequenced in a study of cytomegalovirus exposure and HLA in healthy donors. This PCR relied on a set of 60 Vbeta primers and 13 Jbeta primers. TCRdb's table, derived via immunoSEQ multiplex PCR, lists solely in-frame clones and lacks some. The sample contains fewer than 250,000 clones, approximately 80% of which appear only once. The specimen was PBMCs. The receptor set was obtained from a boy aged 2 to 9 in good health and CMV-seronegative.

The chain links TRBV15 to TRBJ2-3; 7 bases agree with TRBD1. The germline CDR1 and CDR2 sequences are LNHNV and YYDKDF (reference sequence). The length of the CDR3 is 15 residues. V shed 5 bases and J 0 bases; nucleotides not matched to a gene: 5. Here the CDR3 DNA reads TGTGCCACCAGCGAAGGGACAGCCAGCACAGATACGCAGTATTTT. This translates into CATSEGTASTDTQYF.

This rearrangement joins TRBV4-1 to TRBJ2-5; 11 bases fit TRBD2. The J call is in doubt because the DNA end fits TRBJ2-7 better. Germline CDR1 and CDR2: MGHRA and YSYEKL. CDR3 size: 15 residues. The CDR3 sequence: CASSPIAGGTYEQYF. CDR3 in DNA: TGCGCCAGCAGCCCTATAGCGGGGGGGACCTACGAGCAGTACTTC.

The chain employs TRBV4-2 and TRBJ2-5; D may be TRBD1 (6 bases). CDR1 and CDR2 from the germline V gene are LGHNA and YNFKEQ. The CDR3 consists of 15 residues. Trimming took off 3 bases at V and 4 bases at J, with 15 bases between the two ends. CDR3 in DNA: TGTGCCAGCAGCCAGACCGTGGACAGTTTAGAGACCCAGTACTTC. As protein: CASSQTVDSLETQYF.

This clone was seen a handful of times. The V gene is TRBV4-1, the J gene TRBJ1-5, with D maybe TRBD1 (6 bases). This CDR3 spans 15 amino acids. Germline CDR1 and CDR2: MGHRA and YSYEKL. Trimming removed 3 bases at V and 5 bases at J, with 14 bases between. The CDR3 loop reads CASSQGNQGYQPQHF. For the CDR3, the DNA is TGCGCCAGCAGCCAGGGCAACCAGGGGTATCAGCCCCAGCATTTT.

This rearrangement joins TRBV18 to TRBJ2-5; 7 nucleotides agree with TRBD1. The CDR3 contains 14 residues. In germline, CDR1 is KGHSH, CDR2 LQKENI. V lost 3 bases and J lost 2; bases outside the gene matches: 3. The CDR3 DNA reads TGTGCCAGCTCACCGGGACAGTTACAAGAGACCCAGTACTTC. As protein: CASSPGQLQETQYF.

The chain carries TRBV5-4 and TRBJ2-7; D perhaps matches TRBD2 (6 bases). The CDR3 spans 13 residues. V lost 1 base to trimming and J lost 2 bases, with 7 bases between them. Germline V gene sequence: CDR1 SGHNT, CDR2 YYREEE (reference sequence). The chain's CDR3 is CASSLQRAYEQYF. The CDR3 DNA is TGTGCCAGCAGCTTGCAGCGGGCCTACGAGCAGTACTTC.